This is a list of T cell receptor beta chains from one sample in a study of blood T cell repertoires in COVID-19. The protocol was immunoSEQ multiplex PCR, while the TCRdb copy is restricted to in-frame clones and leaves out a portion. Among 110,000 or so clones listed, roughly 85% were seen once. What was sequenced was peripheral blood. Receptors originate from a woman in her sixties with COVID-19, enrolled during active disease. Each CDR3 is given with its conserved first and last residue. The D gene is left open where the match is weak. Size values are once, few and many counts, or a class for expanded clones, and some rows have none.

j_gene,v_gene,d_gene,abundance,CDR3aa,CDR3nt
TRBJ1-2,TRBV6-4,TRBD1,-,CASIDGPGQGPGGYTF,TGTGCCAGCATTGACGGACCGGGACAGGGCCCTGGTGGCTACACCTTC
TRBJ2-2,TRBV4-1,-,-,CASSQHRGGTGELFF,TGCGCCAGCAGCCAACACCGGGGAGGCACCGGGGAGCTGTTTTTT
TRBJ1-1,TRBV6-5,-,-,CASSYDRLNTEAFF,TGTGCCAGCAGTTACGACAGGCTGAACACTGAAGCTTTCTTT
TRBJ1-4,TRBV18,-,-,CASSPAGAANEKLFF,TGTGCCAGCTCACCAGCGGGGGCAGCTAATGAAAAACTGTTTTTT
TRBJ1-2,TRBV4-3,-,-,CASSQSTENYGYTF,TGCGCCAGCAGCCAATCGACGGAGAACTATGGCTACACCTTC
TRBJ2-5,TRBV3-1/TRBV3-2,TRBD2,-,CASSQGVLAGGSETQYF,TGTGCCAGCAGCCAAGGAGTTCTCGCGGGGGGGTCTGAGACCCAGTACTTC
TRBJ1-2,TRBV5-1,-,-,CASSSPSQDSGYGYTF,TGCGCCAGCAGCTCGCCTTCACAGGATTCCGGCTATGGCTACACCTTC
TRBJ2-5,TRBV5-8,-,-,CASSPRPSRGTQYF,TGTGCCAGCAGCCCCCGGCCGAGCCGGGGGACCCAGTACTTC
TRBJ2-3,TRBV9,-,-,CASSEGAGDTDTQYF,TGTGCCAGCAGCGAAGGCGCAGGGGACACAGATACGCAGTATTTT
TRBJ1-6,TRBV19,TRBD1,-,CASRETGYNSPLHF,TGTGCCAGTAGGGAGACAGGGTATAATTCACCCCTCCACTTT
TRBJ1-2,TRBV6-5,-,-,CASSYTGGSNYGYTF,TGTGCCAGCAGTTATACTGGGGGGTCTAACTATGGCTACACCTTC
TRBJ1-1,TRBV30,-,-,CAWRRSTEAFF,TGTGCCTGGAGGCGGTCCACTGAAGCTTTCTTT
TRBJ1-1,TRBV11-2,-,-,CASSPIVDKGKEAFF,TGTGCCAGCAGCCCGATCGTCGACAAAGGCAAAGAAGCTTTCTTT
TRBJ2-2,TRBV4-2,TRBD2,-,CASSQAGTSGAGELFF,TGTGCCAGCAGCCAAGCCGGGACTAGCGGGGCCGGGGAGCTGTTTTTT
TRBJ1-1,TRBV30,-,-,CALGGGVEAFF,TGTGCCCTCGGGGGGGGCGTTGAAGCTTTCTTT
TRBJ2-7,TRBV5-1,-,few,CASSFGQGGYEQYF,TGCGCCAGCAGCTTTGGGCAGGGAGGTTACGAGCAGTACTTC
TRBJ1-1,TRBV27,-,-,CASSPSRGTITEAFF,TGTGCCAGCAGTCCGTCCCGGGGTACGATCACTGAAGCTTTCTTT
TRBJ2-3,TRBV27,-,-,CASSSPPGNTQYF,TGTGCCAGCAGTTCCCCCCCGGGAAATACGCAGTATTTT
TRBJ2-3,TRBV5-4,-,once,CASSLGAALTDTQYF,TGTGCCAGCAGCTTGGGAGCGGCCCTCACAGATACGCAGTATTTT
TRBJ1-1,TRBV7-9,TRBD1,-,CASSLGTQGATFF,TGTGCCAGCAGCTTAGGGACCCAGGGGGCGACTTTCTTT
TRBJ1-4,TRBV7-9,-,-,CASSLVTGEEKQKLFF,TGTGCCAGCAGCCTTGTGACGGGAGAAGAGAAACAAAAACTGTTTTTT
TRBJ1-5,TRBV19,-,once,CASSKGPLGYSNQPQHF,TGTGCCAGTAGTAAGGGGCCTTTGGGGTATAGCAATCAGCCCCAGCATTTT
TRBJ2-2,TRBV3-1/TRBV3-2,-,-,CASSQDAGSGTGELFF,TGTGCCAGCAGCCAAGACGCAGGGTCAGGCACCGGGGAGCTGTTTTTT
TRBJ1-1,TRBV29-1,TRBD1,-,CSVWDRRDTEAFF,TGCAGCGTCTGGGACAGGCGAGACACTGAAGCTTTCTTT
TRBJ1-3,TRBV19,-,-,CASTAGPSGNTIYF,TGTGCCAGTACGGCAGGCCCCTCTGGAAACACCATATATTTT
TRBJ2-1,TRBV29-1,TRBD1,-,CSASQGASENEQFF,TGCAGCGCATCACAGGGGGCGAGCGAAAATGAGCAGTTCTTC
TRBJ1-5,TRBV4-2,-,-,CASSQEGGASNQPQHF,TGTGCCAGCAGCCAAGAGGGGGGGGCGAGCAATCAGCCCCAGCATTTT
TRBJ2-5,TRBV12-5,-,medium-sized,CACGWGGTGGEQETQYF,TGTGCTTGTGGTTGGGGGGGGACAGGAGGGGAACAAGAGACCCAGTACTTC
TRBJ2-1,TRBV4-2,TRBD2,-,CASSQEWGGRNNEQFF,TGTGCCAGCAGCCAAGAGTGGGGGGGTAGGAACAATGAGCAGTTCTTC
TRBJ1-1,TRBV4-3,-,-,CASSQTGNTEAFF,TGCGCCAGCAGCCAGACAGGGAACACTGAAGCTTTCTTT
TRBJ1-2,TRBV12-3/TRBV12-4,TRBD1,-,CASSTGQGFGYTF,TGTGCCAGCAGTACGGGACAGGGGTTTGGCTACACCTTC
TRBJ2-1,TRBV7-9,-,-,CASSVASGAWRDNEQFF,TGTGCCAGCAGCGTCGCCTCCGGGGCCTGGAGGGACAATGAGCAGTTCTTC
TRBJ2-2,TRBV29-1,TRBD2,-,CSVDSGLAGVGGELFF,TGCAGCGTCGACTCGGGACTAGCGGGGGTCGGCGGGGAGCTGTTTTTT
TRBJ1-1,TRBV12-3/TRBV12-4,TRBD1,-,CASRRTGEHEAFF,TGTGCCAGCAGACGGACAGGGGAGCATGAAGCTTTCTTT
TRBJ1-1,TRBV4-1,-,-,CASSQDRYLEAFF,TGCGCCAGCAGCCAAGACAGGTATCTTGAAGCTTTCTTT
TRBJ1-4,TRBV2,TRBD1,-,CASGRRQGSEKLFF,TGTGCCAGCGGAAGGAGACAGGGAAGTGAAAAACTGTTTTTT
TRBJ2-1,TRBV3-1/TRBV3-2,-,-,CASSQETGPYNEQFF,TGTGCCAGCAGCCAAGAAACAGGGCCCTACAATGAGCAGTTCTTC
TRBJ2-3,TRBV3-1/TRBV3-2,TRBD2,-,CASSPGAWRGGPDTQYF,TGTGCCAGCAGCCCTGGGGCATGGCGGGGGGGACCCGATACGCAGTATTTT
TRBJ1-1,TRBV5-1,TRBD1,-,CASSLSDREDVGTEAFF,TGCGCCAGCAGCTTGTCCGACAGGGAGGATGTCGGGACTGAAGCTTTCTTT
TRBJ2-1,TRBV5-4,TRBD2,-,CASSIRTSGEQFF,TGTGCCAGCAGCATTAGGACTAGCGGGGAGCAGTTCTTC
TRBJ2-1,TRBV2,TRBD1,once,CASGGQGTHNEQFF,TGTGCCAGCGGGGGACAGGGAACCCACAATGAGCAGTTCTTC